This T cell receptor beta chain was captured by sequencing in a study of cytomegalovirus exposure and HLA in healthy donors. General observations from the study: The authors assumed roughly uniform sequencing depth across donors for presence/absence analyses.

Worth noting for this clone: Its antigen is still unknown.

This CDR3 region has 13 residues. Germline assignment: CDR1 SGHTA and CDR2 FQGNSA. V lost 3 bases and J lost 2, with 8 bases in between. A multiplex PCR was run with 60 Vbeta primers and 13 Jbeta primers. TCRdb's table, derived via immunoSEQ multiplex PCR, lists solely in-frame clones and lacks some. The repertoire holds 180,000 or so clones, approximately 80% seen once, with around 1.6% in the top ten. This chain links TRBV7-2 with TRBJ2-7; D uncertain. The sample was PBMCs. The TCR was taken from a young man in good health and CMV-seronegative. This chain's CDR3 is CASSLSGTYEQYF. The DNA for the CDR3 is TGTGCCAGCAGCTTGTCAGGAACCTACGAGCAGTACTTC.